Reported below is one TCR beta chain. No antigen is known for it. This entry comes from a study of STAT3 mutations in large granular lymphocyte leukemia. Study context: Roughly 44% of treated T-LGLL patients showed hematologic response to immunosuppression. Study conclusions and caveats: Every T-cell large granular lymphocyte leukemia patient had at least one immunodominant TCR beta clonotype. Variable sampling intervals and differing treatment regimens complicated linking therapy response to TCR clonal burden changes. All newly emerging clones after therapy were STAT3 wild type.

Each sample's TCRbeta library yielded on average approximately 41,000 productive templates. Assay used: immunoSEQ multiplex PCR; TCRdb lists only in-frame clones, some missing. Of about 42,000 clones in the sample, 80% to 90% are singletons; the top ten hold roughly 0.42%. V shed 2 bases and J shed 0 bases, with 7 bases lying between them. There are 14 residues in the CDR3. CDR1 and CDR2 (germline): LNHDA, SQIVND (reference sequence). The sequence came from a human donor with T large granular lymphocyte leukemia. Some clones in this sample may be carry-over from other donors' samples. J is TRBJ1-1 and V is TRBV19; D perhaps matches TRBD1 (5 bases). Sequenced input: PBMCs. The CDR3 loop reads CASSIQGLNTEAFF. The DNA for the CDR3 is TGTGCCAGTAGTATACAGGGACTGAACACTGAAGCTTTCTTT.